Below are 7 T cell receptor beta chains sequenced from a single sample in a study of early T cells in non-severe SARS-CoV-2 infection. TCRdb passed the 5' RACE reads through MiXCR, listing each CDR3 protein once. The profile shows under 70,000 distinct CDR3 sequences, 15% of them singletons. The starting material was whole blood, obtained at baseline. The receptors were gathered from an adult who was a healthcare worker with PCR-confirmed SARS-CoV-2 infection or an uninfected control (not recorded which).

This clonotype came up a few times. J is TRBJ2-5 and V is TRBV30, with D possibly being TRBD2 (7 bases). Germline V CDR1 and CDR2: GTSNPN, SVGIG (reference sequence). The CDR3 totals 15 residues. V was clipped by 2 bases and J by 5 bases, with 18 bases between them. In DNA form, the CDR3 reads TGTGCCTGGAGTACCCTGAGGGGGGGAGGCGAGACCCAGTACTTC. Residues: CAWSTLRGGGETQYF.

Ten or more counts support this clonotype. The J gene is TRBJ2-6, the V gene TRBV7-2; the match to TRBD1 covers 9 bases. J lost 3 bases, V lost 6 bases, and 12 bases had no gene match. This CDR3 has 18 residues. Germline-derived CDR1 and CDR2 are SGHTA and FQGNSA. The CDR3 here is CASRLTGGLLDGANVLTF. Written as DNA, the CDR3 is TGTGCCAGCAGGTTGACAGGGGGTCTTTTAGATGGGGCCAACGTCCTGACTTTC.

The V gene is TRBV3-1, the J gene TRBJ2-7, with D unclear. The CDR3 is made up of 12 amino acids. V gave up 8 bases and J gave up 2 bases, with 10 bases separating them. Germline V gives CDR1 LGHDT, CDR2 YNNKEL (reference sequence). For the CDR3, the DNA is TGTGCCAGCGGGGTACCCCCCTACGAGCAGTACTTC. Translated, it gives CASGVPPYEQYF.

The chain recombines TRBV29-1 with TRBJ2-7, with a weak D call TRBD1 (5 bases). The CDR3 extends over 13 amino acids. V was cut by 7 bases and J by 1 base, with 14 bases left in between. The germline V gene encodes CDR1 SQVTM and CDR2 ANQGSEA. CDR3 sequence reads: CSANRLGSYEQYF. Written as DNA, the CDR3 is TGCAGCGCTAACAGGTTAGGGTCCTACGAGCAGTACTTC.

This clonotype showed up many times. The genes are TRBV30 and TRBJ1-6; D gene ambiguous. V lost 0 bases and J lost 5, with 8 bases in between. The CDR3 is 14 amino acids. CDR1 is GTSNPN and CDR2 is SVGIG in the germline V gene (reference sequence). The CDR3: CAWSVQYHNSPLHF. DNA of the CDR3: TGTGCCTGGAGTGTCCAGTACCATAATTCACCCCTCCACTTT.

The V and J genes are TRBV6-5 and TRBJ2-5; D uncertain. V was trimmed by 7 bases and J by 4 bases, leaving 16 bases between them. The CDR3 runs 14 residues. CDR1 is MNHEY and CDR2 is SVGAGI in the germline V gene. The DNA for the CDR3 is TGTGCCAGCACGCGCCCCTCAAAGGGAGAGACCCAGTACTTC. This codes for CASTRPSKGETQYF.

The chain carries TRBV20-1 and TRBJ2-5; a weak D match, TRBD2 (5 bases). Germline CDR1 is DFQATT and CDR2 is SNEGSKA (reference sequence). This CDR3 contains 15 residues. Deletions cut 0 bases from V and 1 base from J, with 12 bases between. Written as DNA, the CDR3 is TGCAGTGCTAGAGAACGGGGTAGCGCCCAAGAGACCCAGTACTTC. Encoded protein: CSARERGSAQETQYF.